These T cell receptor beta chains were read from a single sample in a study of CXCR3-negative and CXCR3-positive naive CD8 T cells. TCRdb reprocessed the 5' RACE reads and keeps a single row for each CDR3 protein, giving no DNA. The sample spans over 50,000 distinct CDR3 sequences; the ten largest clones claim just over 0.7%. Material for sequencing was naive CXCR3+ CD8+ T cells from blood. The receptors here all came from a human donor in good health. Some clones in this sample may be carry-over from other donors' samples. The CDR3 runs from the conserved cysteine through the conserved F or W. Each record gives: J gene, V gene, clone size, CDR3 protein. Not all rows give a size; the values are once, few, many and, for expanded clones, a class.

j_call: TRBJ2-7
v_call: TRBV6-2/TRBV6-3
clone_size: .
cdr3_aa: CASRNDRRPYEQYF

j_call: TRBJ2-1
v_call: TRBV7-9
clone_size: .
cdr3_aa: CASSPGSLTTLNEQFF

j_call: TRBJ2-7
v_call: TRBV29-1
clone_size: .
cdr3_aa: CSVELSSGETYEQYF

j_call: TRBJ2-1
v_call: TRBV30
clone_size: .
cdr3_aa: CAWSVISAGGEQFF

j_call: TRBJ2-7
v_call: TRBV25-1
clone_size: .
cdr3_aa: CASSEWVHEQYF

j_call: TRBJ1-6
v_call: TRBV29-1
clone_size: .
cdr3_aa: CSVGWGYNSPLHF

j_call: TRBJ2-3
v_call: TRBV28
clone_size: .
cdr3_aa: CASSRLAESTDTQYF

j_call: TRBJ1-2
v_call: TRBV30
clone_size: .
cdr3_aa: CAWTQGYGYTF

j_call: TRBJ2-7
v_call: TRBV28
clone_size: .
cdr3_aa: CASTPSVGDYEQYF

j_call: TRBJ2-3
v_call: TRBV29-1
clone_size: .
cdr3_aa: CSSPAEDTQYF

j_call: TRBJ1-1
v_call: TRBV7-9
clone_size: .
cdr3_aa: CASSQGTGNTEAFF

j_call: TRBJ2-7
v_call: TRBV29-1
clone_size: .
cdr3_aa: CSVLGTRLFDEQYF

j_call: TRBJ2-5
v_call: TRBV28
clone_size: .
cdr3_aa: CASSLPPGGGPMTQYF

j_call: TRBJ2-7
v_call: TRBV7-2
clone_size: .
cdr3_aa: CASSGASGGAYEQYF

j_call: TRBJ2-3
v_call: TRBV12-2
clone_size: .
cdr3_aa: CASRTHKISTDTQYF

j_call: TRBJ2-2
v_call: TRBV7-9
clone_size: .
cdr3_aa: CASSLAENTGELFF

j_call: TRBJ2-4
v_call: TRBV29-1
clone_size: .
cdr3_aa: CSVGDLGRNIQYF

j_call: TRBJ2-7
v_call: TRBV7-9
clone_size: .
cdr3_aa: CASTGPGGRYEQYF

j_call: TRBJ2-5
v_call: TRBV2
clone_size: .
cdr3_aa: CASSERLAGAAQETQYF

j_call: TRBJ2-7
v_call: TRBV27
clone_size: medium-sized
cdr3_aa: CASTHSGDYEQYF

j_call: TRBJ1-5
v_call: TRBV9
clone_size: .
cdr3_aa: CASSVDPLDRGLQPQHF

j_call: TRBJ2-3
v_call: TRBV11-2
clone_size: .
cdr3_aa: CASSYLGGPDTQYF

j_call: TRBJ2-1
v_call: TRBV12-3/TRBV12-4
clone_size: .
cdr3_aa: CASNAPGPGYNEQFF

j_call: TRBJ2-7
v_call: TRBV7-6
clone_size: .
cdr3_aa: CASSLARGDTYEQYF

j_call: TRBJ2-7
v_call: TRBV7-2
clone_size: .
cdr3_aa: CASSLSRDYEQYF

j_call: TRBJ1-1
v_call: TRBV7-9
clone_size: .
cdr3_aa: CANIPPGANTEAFF

j_call: TRBJ2-5
v_call: TRBV29-1
clone_size: .
cdr3_aa: CSVEGFRGLPETQYF

j_call: TRBJ1-2
v_call: TRBV27
clone_size: .
cdr3_aa: CASSLGANYGYTF

j_call: TRBJ2-3
v_call: TRBV4-2
clone_size: .
cdr3_aa: CASSQDWALAGHTDTQYF

j_call: TRBJ2-3
v_call: TRBV28
clone_size: .
cdr3_aa: CASSQREDTDTQYF

j_call: TRBJ1-2
v_call: TRBV4-3
clone_size: .
cdr3_aa: CASSRDPANYGYTF

j_call: TRBJ1-1
v_call: TRBV25-1
clone_size: .
cdr3_aa: CASAQGTIGINTEAFF

j_call: TRBJ2-2
v_call: TRBV28
clone_size: .
cdr3_aa: CASSFPFQGANTGELFF

j_call: TRBJ2-5
v_call: TRBV7-9
clone_size: .
cdr3_aa: CASSVLGGGGPETQYF

j_call: TRBJ2-1
v_call: TRBV11-2
clone_size: .
cdr3_aa: CASSPVNRVYNEQFF

j_call: TRBJ1-2
v_call: TRBV10-3
clone_size: .
cdr3_aa: CAISESANYGYTF

j_call: TRBJ2-1
v_call: TRBV4-2
clone_size: .
cdr3_aa: CASSQEHSGGANEQFF

j_call: TRBJ1-1
v_call: TRBV12-3/TRBV12-4
clone_size: .
cdr3_aa: CASSLTATRTEAFF

j_call: TRBJ2-1
v_call: TRBV20-1
clone_size: .
cdr3_aa: CSARPPTSGGQYNEQFF

j_call: TRBJ1-1
v_call: TRBV12-3/TRBV12-4
clone_size: .
cdr3_aa: CASSPGQGRTEAFF

j_call: TRBJ2-7
v_call: TRBV9
clone_size: .
cdr3_aa: CASPRKRICSYEQYF

j_call: TRBJ2-5
v_call: TRBV7-3
clone_size: .
cdr3_aa: CASSSGGALETQYF

j_call: TRBJ1-2
v_call: TRBV28
clone_size: .
cdr3_aa: CASSLLDRGSFDYGYTF

j_call: TRBJ2-7
v_call: TRBV6-2/TRBV6-3
clone_size: .
cdr3_aa: CASEGFNYEQYF

j_call: TRBJ2-7
v_call: TRBV7-9
clone_size: .
cdr3_aa: CASQRWAGYEQYF

j_call: TRBJ2-7
v_call: TRBV7-2
clone_size: .
cdr3_aa: CASSPWGGHEQYF

j_call: TRBJ2-7
v_call: TRBV27
clone_size: .
cdr3_aa: CASSLSADYEQYF

j_call: TRBJ2-7
v_call: TRBV6-1
clone_size: .
cdr3_aa: CASSENRGLYEQYF

j_call: TRBJ2-2
v_call: TRBV28
clone_size: .
cdr3_aa: CASSSYSGTPPMTNTGELFF

j_call: TRBJ2-1
v_call: TRBV10-3
clone_size: .
cdr3_aa: CAINSGTGELNEQFF

j_call: TRBJ2-1
v_call: TRBV27
clone_size: .
cdr3_aa: CASSPGGGRVDEQFF

j_call: TRBJ2-3
v_call: TRBV7-2
clone_size: .
cdr3_aa: CASSLFVLESTDTQYF

j_call: TRBJ2-5
v_call: TRBV7-6
clone_size: .
cdr3_aa: CASIPRQDLQETQYF

j_call: TRBJ1-1
v_call: TRBV7-9
clone_size: .
cdr3_aa: CASSLWSGAFF

j_call: TRBJ2-7
v_call: TRBV14
clone_size: .
cdr3_aa: CASRGAGVEQYF

j_call: TRBJ2-7
v_call: TRBV28
clone_size: .
cdr3_aa: CASSSISDISYEQYF

j_call: TRBJ2-6
v_call: TRBV29-1
clone_size: .
cdr3_aa: CSVVLQGSSGANVLTF